The TCR beta chain under discussion was sequenced for a study of blood T cells in healthy people across ages. This clonotype was found a few times. Trimming at V came to 5 bases and at J to 4 bases, leaving 14 bases not matched to a gene. This CDR3 has 17 residues. Germline V gene sequence: CDR1 SNHLY, CDR2 FYNNEI. The authors ran a second PCR of roughly 6 to 12 cycles using a sample-barcoded 5' primer and a J-beta primer mix. TCRdb fed the 5' RACE reads into MiXCR, producing one record per CDR3 protein. The sample lists 600,000 to 800,000 distinct CDR3 sequences; around 52% were seen once. This sequence originates from an elderly woman in good health. The material sequenced was blood. The rearrangement joins TRBV2 to TRBJ1-5; 7 positions agree with TRBD1. The CDR3 coding sequence is TGTGCCAGCAGTTTTCGCCGACAGGGCTGGGGAAATCAGCCCCAGCATTTT. Translated, it gives CASSFRRQGWGNQPQHF. The whole variable domain, filled in from reference TRBV2 and TRBJ1-5, reads EPEVTQTPSHQVTQMGQEVILRCVPISNHLYFYWYRQILGQKVEFLVSFYNNEISEKSEIFDDQFSVERPDGSNFTLKIRSTKLEDSAMYFCASSFRRQGWGNQPQHFGDGTRLSIL.